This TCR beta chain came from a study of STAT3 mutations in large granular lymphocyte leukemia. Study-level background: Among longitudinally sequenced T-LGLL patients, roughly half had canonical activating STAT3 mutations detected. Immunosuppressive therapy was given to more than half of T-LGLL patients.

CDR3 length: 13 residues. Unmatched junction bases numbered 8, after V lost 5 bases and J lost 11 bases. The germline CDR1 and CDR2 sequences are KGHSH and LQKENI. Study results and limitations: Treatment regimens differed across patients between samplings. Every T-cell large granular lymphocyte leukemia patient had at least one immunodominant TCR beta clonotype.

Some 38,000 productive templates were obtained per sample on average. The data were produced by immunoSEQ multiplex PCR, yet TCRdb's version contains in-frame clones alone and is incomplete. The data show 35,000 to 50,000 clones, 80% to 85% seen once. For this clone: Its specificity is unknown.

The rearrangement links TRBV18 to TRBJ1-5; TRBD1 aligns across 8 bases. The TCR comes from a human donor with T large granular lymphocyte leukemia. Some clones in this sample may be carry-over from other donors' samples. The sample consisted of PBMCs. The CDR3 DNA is TGTGCCAGCTCATGGGACAGGCAATCAGCCCAGCATTTT. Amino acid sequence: CASSWDRQSAQHF.